The 12 T cell receptor beta chains presented below share a single source sample, sequenced in a study of CD8 T cells in Susac syndrome. Reverse transcription of about 0.5 to 1 ug RNA used random hexamers. One entry per CDR3 protein, called by TCRdb with MiXCR from the immunoSEQ multiplex PCR reads. Altogether roughly 190,000 distinct CDR3 sequences are present, under 95% being singletons, with the ten largest covering about 0.1%. Sequenced material: CD4+ T cells from PBMCs. These receptors were collected from a human donor in good health.

The chain carries TRBV10-3 and TRBJ2-1; TRBD2 might be the D (6 bases). The CDR3 has 12 amino acids. Germline-derived CDR1 and CDR2 are ENHRY and SYGVKD. V gave up 6 bases and J gave up 9 bases, with 12 bases separating them. The CDR3, as DNA: TGTGCCATCAGCGGGGACTTCGGTGAGCAGTTCTTC. Protein product: CAISGDFGEQFF.

The chain joins TRBV6-7 to TRBJ1-4; a weak D match, TRBD1 (5 bases). TRBV6-7 is labeled an ORF, and its function is uncertain. V dropped 6 bases and J dropped 5 bases, with 22 bases sitting between them. This CDR3 comprises 17 residues. This CDR3 reads CASSIMIPDILNEKLFF. The CDR3 DNA reads as TGTGCCAGCAGCATAATGATTCCGGACATCCTAAATGAAAAACTGTTTTTT.

V and J are TRBV7-9 and TRBJ1-2; a weak D match, TRBD1 (6 bases). The CDR3 consists of 15 residues. The V end lost 1 base, the J end lost 2 bases, and 11 bases lay between the germline ends. CDR1 is SEHNR, CDR2 FQNEAQ, per germline (reference sequence). This CDR3 reads CASSLDLGQNYGYTF. For the CDR3, the DNA is TGTGCCAGCAGCTTAGACCTCGGACAGAACTATGGCTACACCTTC.

The chain employs TRBV9 and TRBJ2-2, with 7 bases lining up with TRBD1. The junction had 8 bases not matched to a gene; V was cut back by 4 bases and J by 5 bases. CDR3 size: 15 residues. Germline V CDR1 and CDR2: SGDLS, YYNGEE. The CDR3: CASSLGGPRTGELFF. The DNA for the CDR3 is TGTGCCAGCAGCTTAGGGGGCCCGAGGACCGGGGAGCTGTTTTTT.

This chain links TRBV27 with TRBJ2-3; 9 bases fit TRBD2. CDR1 is MNHEY and CDR2 is SMNVEV in the germline V gene (reference sequence). The CDR3 covers 14 residues. V shed 3 bases, J shed 9 bases, and the junction held 7 bases outside the gene matches. The CDR3 sequence: CASSFSGGRMTQYF. In DNA form, the CDR3 reads TGTGCCAGCAGTTTTAGCGGGGGTCGGATGACGCAGTATTTT.

CDR3 nucleotide sequence: TGCAGTGCCCCCGAACGAGGGATCGGGGAGCTGTTTTTT. Its protein product is CSAPERGIGELFF. This chain links TRBV20-1 with TRBJ2-2; TRBD2 is a possible D gene (5 bases). Trimming stripped 6 bases from V and 7 bases from J, with 15 bases between. Germline CDR1 and CDR2: DFQATT and SNEGSKA (reference sequence). The CDR3 has 13 residues.

J is TRBJ2-7 and V is TRBV7-9; 8 nucleotides agree with TRBD1. After removal of 5 bases from V and 7 bases from J, the junction contained 10 bases not matched to a gene. The CDR3 has 14 residues. Germline V lookup: CDR1 SEHNR, CDR2 FQNEAQ (reference sequence). The CDR3 spells CASSHGQGSGEQYF. CDR3 nucleotide sequence: TGTGCCAGCAGCCATGGACAGGGTTCAGGAGAGCAGTACTTC.

The V gene is TRBV7-2, the J gene TRBJ1-2, with D possibly TRBD1 on 6 matching bases. The CDR3 runs 14 residues. Germline V CDR1 and CDR2: SGHTA, FQGNSA. Trimming stripped 5 bases from V and 4 bases from J, with 14 bases between. CDR3 protein: CASSPMGGGYGYTF. Here the CDR3 DNA reads TGTGCCAGCAGCCCTATGGGGGGCGGCTATGGCTACACCTTC.

The chain carries TRBV6-2 or TRBV6-3 and TRBJ1-1; no clear D. This CDR3 is built from 14 residues. V dropped 0 bases and J dropped 1 base, with 6 bases sitting between them. Germline CDR1 reads MNHEY; CDR2 reads SVGEGT. DNA for the CDR3: TGTGCCAGCAGTTACTCGAGACAGAACACTGAAGCTTTCTTT. It translates to CASSYSRQNTEAFF.

V gene TRBV4-1 combines with J gene TRBJ1-2; D might be TRBD1 (6 bases). V was pared by 0 bases and J by 3 bases, with 14 bases between. The CDR3 runs to 16 residues. Germline V gene data show CDR1 as MGHRA and CDR2 as YSYEKL. CDR3 in DNA: TGCGCCAGCAGCCAAGATCACGGGGGGCGGGACTATGGCTACACCTTC. It yields the protein CASSQDHGGRDYGYTF.

This chain links TRBV28 with TRBJ2-3; 8 bases map to TRBD2. The V segment lost 6 bases and the J segment 3 bases; nucleotides outside the gene matches: 11. The CDR3 consists of 16 residues. The germline gives CDR1 MDHEN, CDR2 SYDVKM. The CDR3 region has the DNA TGTGCCAGCAGCCAGCTGTGGGCGGGGGGTACAGATACGCAGTATTTT. It is translated as CASSQLWAGGTDTQYF.

CDR3 amino acids: CASSKDPRREQYV. The DNA for the CDR3 is TGTGCCAGCAGCAAAGACCCAAGGAGGGAGCAGTACGTC. This chain links TRBV7-2 with TRBJ2-7; TRBD2 might be the D (5 bases). CDR1 is SGHTA, CDR2 FQGNSA, per germline. This CDR3 has 13 residues. The V gene lost 5 bases and the J gene lost 7 bases, with 15 bases spanning the gap.